The table lists the clone carrying this T cell receptor beta chain with a count of one. Its cognate antigen is unknown. The V segment lost 5 bases and the J segment 2 bases; nucleotides outside the gene matches: 4. This CDR3 contains 17 residues. The germline gives CDR1 SGHRS, CDR2 YFSETQ. The record originates from a study of cytomegalovirus exposure and HLA in healthy donors. Study results and limitations: Overall, approximately 150 TCR beta chains were annotated as cytomegalovirus-associated.

The PCR employed 60 Vbeta primers together with 13 Jbeta primers. The repertoire was sequenced with immunoSEQ multiplex PCR; TCRdb's copy has only in-frame clones and lacks some. The sample has about 140,000 clones; about two thirds are singletons. This sequence joins TRBV5-1 and TRBJ2-1, with 16 bases matching TRBD2. Input material: PBMCs. The clonotype was recovered from a woman in her sixties or seventies in good health and CMV-seropositive. CDR3 DNA: TGCGCCAGCAGTACGGGACTAGCGGGAGGGACCTACAATGAGCAGTTCTTC. This gives the protein CASSTGLAGGTYNEQFF.